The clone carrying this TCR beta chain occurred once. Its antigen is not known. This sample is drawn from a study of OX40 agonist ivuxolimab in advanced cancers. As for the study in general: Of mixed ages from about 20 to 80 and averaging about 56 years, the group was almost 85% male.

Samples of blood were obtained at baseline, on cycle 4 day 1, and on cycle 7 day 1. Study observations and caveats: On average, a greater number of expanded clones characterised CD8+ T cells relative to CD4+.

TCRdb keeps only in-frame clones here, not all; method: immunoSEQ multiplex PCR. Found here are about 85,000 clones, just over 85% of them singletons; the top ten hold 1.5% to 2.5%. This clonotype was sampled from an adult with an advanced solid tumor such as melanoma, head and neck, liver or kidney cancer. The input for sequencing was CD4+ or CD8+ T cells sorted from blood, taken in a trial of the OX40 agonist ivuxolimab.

This CDR3 reads CASSRDSEDEQYF. The DNA for the CDR3 is TGTGCCAGCTCCCGGGACTCAGAGGACGAGCAGTACTTC. The gene calls are TRBV6-1 and TRBJ2-7, with D tentatively TRBD2 (6 bases). CDR1 and CDR2 from the germline V gene are MNHNS and SASEGT. The CDR3 has 13 residues. V was cut by 8 bases and J by 5 bases, with 16 bases left in between.